The 20 T cell receptor beta chains reported below all come from one sample, sequenced in a study of shared clonotypes between healthy human individuals. Data came from immunoSEQ multiplex PCR; TCRdb stores just in-frame clones and leaves some out. The sample contains 1.5 million to 1.9 million clones, approximately 98% of which appear only once. The material sequenced was naive CD4+ T cells sorted from blood. Subset meaning: CD45RA+ positively selected. These receptors were taken from a man aged 25-40 years in good health.

V and J are TRBV11-2 and TRBJ2-1; 7 positions match TRBD2. CDR1 and CDR2 (germline): SGHAT, FQNNGV. The CDR3 has 14 residues. The V segment lost 2 bases and the J segment 6 bases; nucleotides outside the gene matches: 4. CDR3 nucleotides: TGTGCCAGCAGCTTAAGGGACTACACCAATGAGCAGTTCTTC. Amino acids: CASSLRDYTNEQFF.

The chain has TRBV6-1 and TRBJ2-7, with D perhaps matching TRBD1 (5 bases). The CDR3 is made up of 14 amino acids. Germline V gene data show CDR1 as MNHNS and CDR2 as SASEGT. The V and J ends lost 5 bases and 0 bases respectively, with 11 bases between them. The CDR3 region is CASSKDNDSYEQYF. The CDR3, as DNA: TGTGCCAGCAGTAAGGACAACGACTCCTACGAGCAGTACTTC.

The chain couples TRBV18 to TRBJ1-2, with D possibly being TRBD1 (6 bases). The CDR3 sequence is 15 residues long. CDR1 and CDR2 (germline): KGHSH, LQKENI. V was cut by 4 bases and J by 6 bases, with 18 bases left in between. The CDR3 bases are TGTGCCAGCTCACGAAGCGAATACAGGGAGGATGGCTACACCTTC. Protein product: CASSRSEYREDGYTF.

The chain combines TRBV5-5 with TRBJ2-3, with a weak D call TRBD1 (6 bases). The germline V gene encodes CDR1 SGHKS and CDR2 YYEKEE (reference sequence). The CDR3 spans 14 residues. Trimming left V 3 bases short and J 3 bases short, with 11 bases between. The CDR3 loop reads CASSYRVQTDTQYF. CDR3 nucleotide sequence: TGTGCCAGCAGCTACAGGGTTCAGACAGATACGCAGTATTTT.

The CDR3 region is CASRGGLYYGYTF. CDR3 DNA: TGTGCCAGCAGGGGAGGGCTCTACTATGGCTACACCTTC. The rearrangement joins TRBV25-1 to TRBJ1-2, with D hard to call. This CDR3 has 13 amino acids. Trimming removed 6 bases at V and 3 bases at J, with 11 bases between. Germline lookup yields CDR1 MGHDK and CDR2 SYGVNS.

With respect to this clone: The sample carries other DNA sequences with the same CDR3. The V and J genes are TRBV5-1 and TRBJ2-7; 9 bases are shared with TRBD1. CDR3 length equals 12 residues. The ends lost 7 bases at V and 2 bases at J; junction bases unmatched: 1. Germline CDR1 and CDR2: SGHRS and YFSETQ. CDR3 coding DNA: TGCGCCAGCCGACAGGGGGCCTACGAGCAGTACTTC. Amino acids: CASRQGAYEQYF.

The chain recombines TRBV19 with TRBJ2-1, with D uncertain. This CDR3 is 12 amino acids long. Germline V lookup: CDR1 LNHDA, CDR2 SQIVND (reference sequence). Trimming left V 6 bases short and J 8 bases short, with 11 bases between. The CDR3 here is CASRDLVDEQFF. The CDR3 nucleotides read TGTGCCAGTAGGGATTTGGTCGATGAGCAGTTCTTC.

The chain links TRBV6-1 to TRBJ1-5; D is ambiguous. V lost 7 bases to trimming and J lost 1 base, with 14 bases between them. This CDR3 region has 15 residues. Per germline, CDR1 MNHNS and CDR2 SASEGT. In nucleotides, the CDR3 is TGTGCCAGCATTCTCTTCCCGGGAAGCAATCAGCCCCAGCATTTT. As protein: CASILFPGSNQPQHF.

The rearrangement links TRBV21-1 to TRBJ2-7; the table assigns TRBD1, which was not confirmed against the DNA. TRBV21-1 counts as a pseudogene. CDR3 length: 17 amino acids. The CDR3 sequence is CASRLQDLRRSSYEQYF. The DNA of the CDR3 is TGTGCCAGCCGGTTACAGGACCTTCGACGGAGCTCCTACGAGCAGTACTTC.

This sequence joins TRBV27 and TRBJ2-5, with 8 bases lining up with TRBD1. The CDR3 runs 12 residues. The germline V gene encodes CDR1 MNHEY and CDR2 SMNVEV (reference sequence). Losses at the gene ends were 8 bases for V and 5 bases for J; bases not matched to a gene: 4. The CDR3 DNA sequence: TGTGCCAGCTGGACAGGGCATGAGACCCAGTACTTC. Protein sequence: CASWTGHETQYF.

The genes are TRBV7-2 and TRBJ1-1; D ambiguous. V lost 5 bases to trimming and J lost 6 bases, with 16 bases between them. There are 14 residues in the CDR3. Germline loops: CDR1 SGHTA, CDR2 FQGNSA. Here the CDR3 DNA reads TGTGCCAGCAGCACAACAGCTATGGATCCTGAAGCTTTCTTT. Amino acid sequence: CASSTTAMDPEAFF.

The table lists this clone with a count of one. CDR3 protein: CASSRARANTGELFF. CDR3 in DNA: TGTGCCAGCAGTCGGGCAAGGGCGAACACCGGGGAGCTGTTTTTT. V and J are TRBV27 and TRBJ2-2; D gene ambiguous. The CDR3 extends over 15 amino acids. CDR1 and CDR2 (germline): MNHEY, SMNVEV (reference sequence). Trimming removed 5 bases from V and 0 bases from J, with 10 bases in between.

The chain recombines TRBV7-6 with TRBJ2-7; 9 nucleotides match TRBD1. Germline V gives CDR1 SGHVS, CDR2 FNYEAQ. The V segment lost 4 bases and the J segment 3 bases; nucleotides outside the gene matches: 4. CDR3 length: 14 amino acids. Here the CDR3 reads CASSSKTGGYEQYF. CDR3 nucleotide sequence: TGTGCCAGCAGCTCAAAGACAGGGGGCTACGAGCAGTACTTC. Using reference TRBV7-6 and TRBJ2-7 for the parts outside the CDR3, the full variable domain is GAGVSQSPRYKVTKRGQDVALRCDPISGHVSLYWYRQALGQGPEFLTYFNYEAQQDKSGLPNDRFSAERPEGSISTLTIQRTEQRDSAMYRCASSSKTGGYEQYFGPGTRLTVT.

The CDR3 is CASSPTSVSYEQYF. As DNA, the CDR3 is TGTGCCAGCTCACCAACTAGCGTTTCCTACGAGCAGTACTTC. This chain links TRBV18 with TRBJ2-7; TRBD2 agrees at 7 bases. The CDR3 runs to 14 residues. The J segment lost 1 base and the V segment lost 2 bases, leaving 2 bases of the junction unmatched. Germline V gene sequence: CDR1 KGHSH, CDR2 LQKENI. The full variable domain, in which reference TRBV18 and TRBJ2-7 provide the parts outside the CDR3, is NAGVMQNPRHLVRRRGQEARLRCSPMKGHSHVYWYRQLPEEGLKFMVYLQKENIIDESGMPKERFSAEFPKEGPSILRIQQVVRGDSAAYFCASSPTSVSYEQYFGPGTRLTVT.

The chain has TRBV6-1 and TRBJ2-2, with D possibly matching TRBD1 (6 bases). The CDR3 spans 18 residues. The V end lost 2 bases, the J end lost 0 bases, and 16 bases lay between the germline ends. The germline V gene encodes CDR1 MNHNS and CDR2 SASEGT. This chain's CDR3 is CASSEFARTATNTGELFF. For the CDR3, the DNA is TGTGCCAGCAGTGAATTCGCGCGGACAGCTACGAACACCGGGGAGCTGTTTTTT.

The chain links TRBV18 to TRBJ2-3, with a possible D match to TRBD2 (6 bases). V dropped 1 base and J dropped 2 bases, with 19 bases sitting between them. The germline CDR1 and CDR2 sequences are KGHSH and LQKENI. The CDR3 is made up of 18 amino acids. The CDR3 reads CASSPRAGTLYYTDTQYF. The DNA for the CDR3 is TGTGCCAGCTCACCACGGGCAGGGACTTTATATTACACAGATACGCAGTATTTT. Full variable domain (remainder filled in from reference TRBV18 and TRBJ2-3): NAGVMQNPRHLVRRRGQEARLRCSPMKGHSHVYWYRQLPEEGLKFMVYLQKENIIDESGMPKERFSAEFPKEGPSILRIQQVVRGDSAAYFCASSPRAGTLYYTDTQYFGPGTRLTVL.

This clone was recorded only once. The chain links TRBV7-3 to TRBJ2-2; possibly TRBD1 for D (5 bases). V shed 1 base and J shed 0 bases, with 12 bases lying between them. Germline V gene lookup returns CDR1 SGHTA and CDR2 FQGTGA. CDR3 length: 17 amino acids. CDR3 sequence reads: CASSLRSGNANTGELFF. The DNA for the CDR3 is TGTGCCAGCAGCTTAAGGTCAGGGAACGCGAACACCGGGGAGCTGTTTTTT.

As to this clone: This sample includes further DNA sequences coding for the same CDR3. This sequence joins TRBV18 and TRBJ2-5; the match to TRBD2 covers 8 bases. The CDR3 runs to 15 residues. Germline assignment: CDR1 KGHSH and CDR2 LQKENI. Trimming cost V 3 bases and J 2 bases; bases outside gene matches: 5. The CDR3 bases are TGTGCCAGCTCACCCTTCACTAGCGGACAAGAGACCCAGTACTTC. This sequence encodes CASSPFTSGQETQYF.

The chain employs TRBV11-2 and TRBJ2-3; 7 bases are shared with TRBD1. V lost 5 bases to trimming and J lost 6 bases; unmatched junction nucleotides: 14. CDR1 is SGHAT and CDR2 is FQNNGV in the germline V gene. The CDR3 consists of 16 residues. CDR3 sequence reads: CASSPRDSWAWDTQYF. In nucleotides, the CDR3 is TGTGCCAGCAGCCCGAGGGACAGCTGGGCGTGGGATACGCAGTATTTT.

This clone has only one observation. The V and J genes are TRBV18 and TRBJ2-3; TRBD2 aligns across 7 bases. With V trimmed by 3 bases and J by 3 bases, 9 bases remained unmatched. Germline CDR1 is KGHSH and CDR2 is LQKENI. The CDR3 contains 16 residues. Here the CDR3 DNA reads TGTGCCAGCTCACCCGCCGGGACTACAGCAACAGATACGCAGTATTTT. This translates into CASSPAGTTATDTQYF.